This record looks at one T cell receptor (beta chain) sequence and its context. Its antigen is unknown. This sample was included in a study of cytomegalovirus exposure and HLA in healthy donors. Study-wide points: It was in a later analysis that TCR association rates were seen to vary by HLA locus, highest for DRB1 and lowest for HLA-C. In vitro work confirmed that a few CMV-associated chains recognize CMV antigens.

Both 60 Vbeta primers and 13 Jbeta primers went into the PCR. This table comes from immunoSEQ multiplex PCR, and its TCRdb copy is limited to in-frame clones, with some not included. The sample has 55,000 to 70,000 clones, 80% seen once. The sequenced sample was PBMCs. This receptor was taken from a woman in her forties in good health and CMV-seronegative.

The CDR3 region is CASSLGPDSGSSHEQYF. The CDR3 DNA is TGTGCCAGCAGCTTAGGGCCGGATAGCGGGAGTTCCCACGAGCAGTACTTC. The J gene is TRBJ2-7, the V gene TRBV13, with 9 nucleotides matching TRBD2. V gave up 0 bases and J gave up 5 bases; unmatched junction bases: 11. The CDR3 consists of 17 residues. Per germline, CDR1 PRHDT and CDR2 FYEKMQ (reference sequence).